These 10 T cell receptor beta chains were all obtained from the same sample, sequenced in a study of HIV-infected patients and healthy controls. Reverse transcription used around 500 ng RNA and constant-region primers for alpha and beta. Separate chain-specific third strand synthesis with multiplexing indices produced the alpha and beta libraries. TCRdb re-called the 5' RACE reads through MiXCR, storing one row per CDR3 protein. The sample lists about 18,000 distinct CDR3 sequences; roughly an eighth were seen once. No cell fractionation was done, so the repertoire covers all unsorted peripheral blood T cells. Sequencing used blood. Receptor source: an adult in good health.

This clonotype was recorded at least ten times. J is TRBJ1-5 and V is TRBV20-1; D remains ambiguous. Trimming shortened V by 4 bases and J by 0 bases, and 10 bases separated the two germline ends. Germline loops: CDR1 DFQATT, CDR2 SNEGSKA (reference sequence). There are 14 residues in the CDR3. Written as DNA, the CDR3 is TGCAGTGCTAAGAGGCGATATAGCAATCAGCCCCAGCATTTT. Translated: CSAKRRYSNQPQHF.

This clonotype was seen a few times. The chain is built from TRBV29-1 and TRBJ2-3; D gene uncertain. Trimming left V 0 bases short and J 1 base short, with 5 bases between. The CDR3 is 13 amino acids. Germline CDR1 is SQVTM and CDR2 is ANQGSEA. The CDR3 protein is CSVEERRTDTQYF. The CDR3, as DNA: TGCAGCGTTGAAGAGCGGCGCACAGATACGCAGTATTTT.

This rearrangement joins TRBV18 to TRBJ2-5; a possible D gene is TRBD2 (5 bases). Germline lookup yields CDR1 KGHSH and CDR2 LQKENI. V lost 5 bases and J lost 2, with 6 bases in between. The CDR3 loop spans 12 amino acids. The CDR3 loop reads CASSREQETQYF. Here the CDR3 DNA reads TGTGCCAGCTCAAGGGAGCAAGAGACCCAGTACTTC.

This clonotype is judged medium-sized. The J gene is TRBJ2-3, the V gene TRBV4-1; D unresolved. CDR3 size: 15 residues. Trimming left V 0 bases short and J 5 bases short, with 12 bases between. CDR1 MGHRA and CDR2 YSYEKL come from the germline V gene. The CDR3 here is CASSQDLHSEDTQYF. In nucleotides, the CDR3 is TGCGCCAGCAGCCAAGATCTGCATTCCGAAGATACGCAGTATTTT.

This clonotype was detected ten times or more. The rearrangement joins TRBV20-1 to TRBJ1-3; 9 bases map to TRBD1. Germline V gene data show CDR1 as DFQATT and CDR2 as SNEGSKA (reference sequence). The CDR3 length is 16 residues. Germline trimming cut 6 bases from V and 2 bases from J; bases unmatched to any gene: 11. The CDR3 protein is CSAVPGDRATGNTIYF. CDR3 nucleotides: TGCAGTGCCGTGCCGGGGGACAGGGCCACTGGAAACACCATATATTTT.

This clonotype was counted at least ten times. The chain has TRBV6-6 and TRBJ2-7; the match to TRBD1 covers 7 bases. There are 16 residues in the CDR3. The V gene end was trimmed by 6 bases and the J gene end by 1 base; junction bases not matched to a gene: 12. CDR1 MNHNY and CDR2 SVGAGI come from the germline V gene (reference sequence). The CDR3 DNA reads as TGTGCCAGCAGACATACTACAGGGGAAGGGTCCTACGAGCAGTACTTC. The encoded protein is CASRHTTGEGSYEQYF.

By sample share, this clonotype is medium-sized. J is TRBJ1-2 and V is TRBV9, with D unclear. The V and J ends lost 2 bases and 8 bases respectively, with 10 bases between them. The germline V gene has CDR1 SGDLS and CDR2 YYNGEE. CDR3 length: 12 residues. This CDR3 reads CASSVSGRGYTF. The DNA of the CDR3 is TGTGCCAGCAGCGTGTCAGGTCGAGGCTACACCTTC.

This clonotype counts as medium-sized. The chain couples TRBV12-3 or TRBV12-4 to TRBJ2-3, with a tentative D call TRBD2 (6 bases). V dropped 3 bases and J dropped 0 bases, with 13 bases sitting between them. CDR3 length: 16 amino acids. CDR3 in amino acids: CASSFMAGLSTDTQYF. In DNA form, the CDR3 reads TGTGCCAGCAGTTTTATGGCGGGGCTTAGCACAGATACGCAGTATTTT.

This clonotype is labeled medium-sized. V is TRBV14 and J is TRBJ2-3, with a weak D call TRBD1 (7 bases). This CDR3 is 17 amino acids long. V was pared by 0 bases and J by 4 bases, with 17 bases between. The germline gives CDR1 SGHDN, CDR2 FVKESK. The DNA for the CDR3 is TGTGCCAGCAGCCAAGAACGACCGGGACAGCGGGCAGATACGCAGTATTTT. Translated, it gives CASSQERPGQRADTQYF. Based on the CDR3 plus reference TRBV14 and TRBJ2-3, the full variable domain is EAGVTQFPSHSVIEKGQTVTLRCDPISGHDNLYWYRRVMGKEIKFLLHFVKESKQDESGMPNNRFLAERTGGTYSTLKVQPAELEDSGVYFCASSQERPGQRADTQYFGPGTRLTVL.

The chain is built from TRBV6-6 and TRBJ1-1, with TRBD1 as a possible D gene (5 bases). V was trimmed by 6 bases and J by 0 bases, leaving 11 bases between them. In germline, CDR1 is MNHNY, CDR2 SVGAGI (reference sequence). The CDR3 is 14 residues long. Here the CDR3 reads CASSRGELNTEAFF. The CDR3 region has the DNA TGTGCCAGCAGCCGAGGGGAATTGAACACTGAAGCTTTCTTT.